The sequence of this T cell receptor beta chain was determined in a study of cytomegalovirus exposure and HLA in healthy donors. Regarding the study as a whole: Later on, analysis showed that most CMV-associated TCR beta chains appeared to be HLA-restricted.

With regard to this clone: Its antigen is as yet unknown.

Researchers ran the PCR with 60 Vbeta and 13 Jbeta primers. Using immunoSEQ multiplex PCR, the repertoire was profiled, and TCRdb retains in-frame clones only, with some absent. The data contain about 86,000 clones, 70% to 80% of them singletons. V lost 7 bases to trimming and J lost 1 base, with 7 bases between them. From germline, CDR1 is MDHEN and CDR2 SYDVKM. This CDR3 has 13 residues. The V and J genes are TRBV28 and TRBJ2-2; TRBD1 might be the D (6 bases). Sequencing was carried out using PBMCs. This TCR was sampled from a man in his 60s in good health and CMV-seronegative. The CDR3 loop reads CASTGQNTGELFF. The CDR3, as DNA: TGTGCCAGCACGGGACAGAACACCGGGGAGCTGTTTTTT.